This is a list of T cell receptor beta chains from one sample in a study of blood T cell repertoires in COVID-19. Profiled with immunoSEQ multiplex PCR; TCRdb holds only in-frame clones, not every one. Of around 68,000 clones in the sample, under 95% were seen once. Sample: peripheral blood. The source is a man aged 65 to 79 with active COVID-19. Each CDR3 is given with its conserved first and last residue. The D gene is left open where the match is weak. Not all rows give a size; the values are once, few, many and, for expanded clones, a class.

NA,TRBV11-3,TRBJ2-5,NA,TGTGCCAGCAGCGGAACAGGGCCCGAGACCCAGTACTTC,CASSGTGPETQYF
TRBD2,TRBV9,TRBJ2-3,NA,TGTGCCAGCAGCGCCCATTCGAGCGGGGGGGCCGCCCGCACAGATACGCAGTATTTT,CASSAHSSGGAARTDTQYF
NA,TRBV4-2,TRBJ1-2,NA,TGTGCCAGCAGCCAAGAGTTATACGCGAACTATGGCTACACCTTC,CASSQELYANYGYTF
NA,TRBV6-5,TRBJ2-3,NA,TGTGCCAGCAGTTACGATCCCCTAGATAGCAGCGGTACGCAGTATTTT,CASSYDPLDSSGTQYF
TRBD2,TRBV18,TRBJ2-7,once,TGTGCCAGCTCACAGGAAGGGACTAGCGGGGCCTACGAGCAGTACTTC,CASSQEGTSGAYEQYF
TRBD2,TRBV7-2,TRBJ2-5,NA,TGTGCCAGCAGCTTTTCCGGGACTAGCGGGGGCCGGGAGACCCAGTACTTC,CASSFSGTSGGRETQYF
NA,TRBV5-1,TRBJ2-3,NA,TGCGCCAGCAGTTTCGGAGATACGCAGTATTTT,CASSFGDTQYF
NA,TRBV9,TRBJ2-7,NA,TGTGCCAGCAGCACGGAAGATTCCGGGTTCTACGAGCAGTACTTC,CASSTEDSGFYEQYF
TRBD2,TRBV5-4,TRBJ2-1,NA,TGTGCCAGCAGCCCTTTTCGGGGGACTACTAACAATGAGCAGTTCTTC,CASSPFRGTTNNEQFF
TRBD2,TRBV7-2,TRBJ2-5,NA,TGTGCCAGCAGCCGGGCTAGCGGGGTCGGAGAGACCCAGTACTTC,CASSRASGVGETQYF
NA,TRBV11-2,TRBJ2-3,NA,TGTGCCAGCAGCTCTGGCGAGGTGTCGACGCAGTATTTT,CASSSGEVSTQYF
TRBD2,TRBV19,TRBJ2-5,NA,TGTGCCAGTAGTATGCTAGCGGGGGGTCAAGAGACCCAGTACTTC,CASSMLAGGQETQYF
TRBD2,TRBV6-1,TRBJ2-3,NA,TGTGCCAGCAGTGAAAGGGTAGCGGGGGCAGGAGATACGCAGTATTTT,CASSERVAGAGDTQYF
NA,TRBV24-1,TRBJ2-5,NA,TGTGCCACCAGTGACCCCGCGGTGGGGCCAGAGACCCAGTACTTC,CATSDPAVGPETQYF
TRBD2,TRBV11-2,TRBJ2-3,NA,TGTGCCAGCAGCCCAACCCCCCGACTAGCGGGGGGCACAGATACGCAGTATTTT,CASSPTPRLAGGTDTQYF
NA,TRBV7-9,TRBJ2-7,once,TGTGCCAGCAGCTTAACAGGGATATCGCCAAACTACGAGCAGTACTTC,CASSLTGISPNYEQYF
NA,TRBV5-6,TRBJ1-3,NA,TGTGCCAGCACCTCAGACACCTCTGGAAACACCATATATTTT,CASTSDTSGNTIYF
TRBD2,TRBV4-3,TRBJ2-5,NA,TGCGCCAGCAGCCAAGCAGCGGGGGGCCAAGAGACCCAGTACTTC,CASSQAAGGQETQYF
NA,TRBV7-2,TRBJ2-7,few,TGTGCCAGCAGCTTAGAACTTTTGTCCTACGAGCAGTACTTC,CASSLELLSYEQYF
NA,TRBV3-1/TRBV3-2,TRBJ1-2,NA,TGTGCCAGCAGCCGTAGCGCTAACTATGGCTACACCTTC,CASSRSANYGYTF
NA,TRBV21-1,TRBJ2-3,NA,TGTGCCAGCAGCAAAGACCGGACTAGCGGAACTTTGATGACAGATACGCAGTATTTT,CASSKDRTSGTLMTDTQYF
TRBD2,TRBV28,TRBJ2-3,NA,TGTGCCAGCAGTACAGCGGGGGGGGGCACAGATACGCAGTATTTT,CASSTAGGGTDTQYF
TRBD1,TRBV18,TRBJ2-6,NA,TGTGCCAGCTCACCTCCGGGACAGGGTTCCTCTGGGGCCAACGTCCTGACTTTC,CASSPPGQGSSGANVLTF
NA,TRBV2,TRBJ1-3,NA,TGTGCCAGCAGTGAATGGCAGGCGAGCTCTGGAAACACCATATATTTT,CASSEWQASSGNTIYF
TRBD2,TRBV2,TRBJ2-5,NA,TGTGCCAGCAATAGAGCGGGGAACCAAGAGACCCAGTACTTC,CASNRAGNQETQYF
TRBD1,TRBV18,TRBJ1-1,NA,TGTGCCAGCTCACCAGGAGGGGGCGGTGAAACTGAAGCTTTCTTT,CASSPGGGGETEAFF
TRBD1,TRBV10-1,TRBJ2-2,NA,TGCGCCAGCAGACGACAGGGTGGGGAGCTGTTTTTT,CASRRQGGELFF
TRBD2,TRBV9,TRBJ2-2,once,TGTGCCAGCAGCCCGAGACGGGAGGAGCGGGGGGGCCCCACCGGGGAGCTGTTTTTT,CASSPRREERGGPTGELFF
NA,TRBV5-5,TRBJ1-1,NA,TGTGCCAGCAGCTTGGGAGTGAACACTGAAGCTTTCTTT,CASSLGVNTEAFF
TRBD1,TRBV19,TRBJ1-2,NA,TGTGCCAGTACGGTCGCGGGGACAGTCCAACCTATATATGGCTACACCTTC,CASTVAGTVQPIYGYTF
NA,TRBV7-9,TRBJ1-3,NA,TGTGCCAGCAGCCGGGGGTATTTTGGAGACACTGGAAACACCATATATTTT,CASSRGYFGDTGNTIYF
TRBD1,TRBV5-1,TRBJ1-6,NA,TGCGCCAGCAGACAAACAACAGGGGTGAACAATTCACCCCTCCACTTT,CASRQTTGVNNSPLHF
NA,TRBV6-2/TRBV6-3,TRBJ1-2,NA,TGTGCCAGCAGCCGCCGGGGACTCTATGGCTACACCTTC,CASSRRGLYGYTF
NA,TRBV12-3/TRBV12-4,TRBJ2-2,NA,TGTGCCAGTTCGAGGTCTACCGGGGAGCTGTTTTTT,CASSRSTGELFF
NA,TRBV9,TRBJ2-7,NA,TGTGCCAGCAGCGTAAATCCCGACTACTCCTACGAGCAGTACTTC,CASSVNPDYSYEQYF
NA,TRBV4-3,TRBJ2-3,NA,TGCGCCAGCAGCCCAGAGGTGACTGCCACAGATACGCAGTATTTT,CASSPEVTATDTQYF
NA,TRBV5-6,TRBJ2-1,NA,TGTGCCAGCAGCTTTGGCAGGGGAGTTCTCTATGAGCAGTTCTTC,CASSFGRGVLYEQFF
NA,TRBV7-8,TRBJ1-5,NA,TGTGCCAGCAGCTTGCGGGGGGGGAATCAGCCCCAGCATTTT,CASSLRGGNQPQHF
NA,TRBV9,TRBJ1-3,NA,TGTGCCAGCAGCGTTAGCTGGCTGGCTGGAAACACCATATATTTT,CASSVSWLAGNTIYF
TRBD1,TRBV2,TRBJ1-1,once,TGTGCCAGCAAGGACAGGGCCACTGAAGCTTTCTTT,CASKDRATEAFF
TRBD2,TRBV4-3,TRBJ2-3,NA,TGCGCCAGCAGCCAATATAGCGGGGGGGTCCTCAGCACAGATACGCAGTATTTT,CASSQYSGGVLSTDTQYF
TRBD1,TRBV2,TRBJ2-7,few,TGTGCCAGCAGTGAGCTCCCCGGGACAGGGGGCTTCGAGCAGTACTTC,CASSELPGTGGFEQYF
NA,TRBV10-3,TRBJ2-1,NA,TGTGCCATCAGTGCGGTGGGGGCGTACAATGAGCAGTTCTTC,CAISAVGAYNEQFF